The 27 T cell receptor beta chains in this list originate from one sample, sequenced in a study of identical twins. TCRdb itself ran the 5' RACE reads through MiXCR, one entry per CDR3 protein. In the table there are hundreds of thousands of distinct CDR3 sequences, 6% to 8% of which are singletons. The same specimen was also included in a second study, on yellow fever vaccine responses in identical twins.

Sequenced: CD8+ T cells sorted from blood. These TCRs come from a woman aged 18-35 years in good health.

This clonotype showed up just a few times. The chain combines TRBV11-1 with TRBJ2-5; the D gene is possibly TRBD2 (6 bases). The CDR3 extends over 14 amino acids. CDR1 is SGHAT and CDR2 is FQDESV in the germline V gene (reference sequence). The germline V and J ends were trimmed by 5 bases and 5 bases, with 15 bases remaining between them. The CDR3 DNA sequence: TGTGCCAGCAGCGCAGGGACTGGTTGGGAGACCCAGTACTTC. It codes for CASSAGTGWETQYF. The variable domain in full, completed from reference TRBV11-1 and TRBJ2-5, reads EAEVAQSPRYKITEKSQAVAFWCDPISGHATLYWYRQILGQGPELLVQFQDESVVDDSQLPKDRFSAERLKGVDSTLKIQPAELGDSAMYLCASSAGTGWETQYFGPGTRLLVL.

CDR3 nucleotide sequence: TGTGCCAGTAGTCTGTCGGGGGCGAACACCGGGGAGCTGTTTTTT. Translation: CASSLSGANTGELFF. The V call is TRBV19, the J call TRBJ2-2; TRBD2 might be the D (6 bases). CDR3 length: 15 amino acids. Per the germline V gene, CDR1 is LNHDA and CDR2 is SQIVND (reference sequence). The V and J ends lost 5 bases and 0 bases respectively, with 10 bases between them.

The rearrangement links TRBV10-3 to TRBJ2-3; 11 bases are a match to TRBD2. V was clipped by 2 bases and J by 0 bases; unmatched bases: 4. From germline, CDR1 is ENHRY and CDR2 SYGVKD. This CDR3 comprises 17 residues. CDR3 coding DNA: TGTGCCATCAGTGAGACTAGCGGGGGTACTAGCACAGATACGCAGTATTTT. This gives the protein CAISETSGGTSTDTQYF.

To note about this clonotype: It may be a read error: a sequence one base away is much more abundant. The chain carries TRBV7-9 and TRBJ2-1; tentative D call: TRBD2 (6 bases). Germline lookup yields CDR1 SEHNR and CDR2 FQNEAQ (reference sequence). Deletions cut 9 bases from V and 9 bases from J, with 15 bases between. The CDR3 spans 12 residues. CDR3 in DNA: TGTGCCAGGAGCGCCTCCGGGAGTGAGCAGTTCTTC. It codes for CARSASGSEQFF.

This clonotype turned up a few times. The J gene is TRBJ2-7, the V gene TRBV28; possibly TRBD1 for D (5 bases). CDR3 length: 13 amino acids. Trimming stripped 3 bases from V and 3 bases from J, with 9 bases between. Germline V CDR1 and CDR2: MDHEN, SYDVKM. CDR3 amino acids: CASSFRQGYEQYV. As DNA, the CDR3 is TGTGCCAGCAGTTTTAGGCAGGGCTACGAGCAGTACGTC.

This clonotype came up many times. The gene calls are TRBV5-1 and TRBJ2-1; 9 nucleotides line up with TRBD2. The CDR3 consists of 17 residues. Germline CDR1 is SGHRS and CDR2 is YFSETQ. Unmatched junction bases numbered 12, after V lost 4 bases and J lost 4 bases. The CDR3 DNA follows: TGCGCCAGCAGCGCCATGACCGGGACTAGCAAATACAATGAGCAGTTCTTC. Amino acid sequence: CASSAMTGTSKYNEQFF.

This clonotype was detected only a few times. The chain carries TRBV6-2 or TRBV6-3 and TRBJ2-2, with 7 bases that match TRBD1. From germline, CDR1 is MNHEY and CDR2 SVGEGT. The V and J ends lost 2 bases and 8 bases, in that order; junction bases with no gene match: 8. This CDR3 spans 15 amino acids. Written as DNA, the CDR3 is TGTGCCAGCAGTTACGGGACAGACTTTCAGGGGGAGCTGTTTTTT. It translates to CASSYGTDFQGELFF.

This clonotype was counted only a few times. The chain joins TRBV7-9 to TRBJ2-1, with TRBD2 as a possible D gene (6 bases). CDR3 length equals 16 residues. V was cut by 5 bases and J by 0 bases, with 14 bases left in between. The germline CDR1 and CDR2 sequences are SEHNR and FQNEAQ (reference sequence). The CDR3 coding sequence is TGTGCCAGCAGCCAACCCCGGGGGACCTCCTACAATGAGCAGTTCTTC. Protein: CASSQPRGTSYNEQFF.

Ten or more counts support this clonotype. The chain has TRBV29-1 and TRBJ2-7; the D gene is possibly TRBD2 (5 bases). From germline, CDR1 is SQVTM and CDR2 ANQGSEA. The V and J ends lost 3 bases and 0 bases respectively, with 9 bases between them. The CDR3 sequence is 13 residues long. In DNA form, the CDR3 reads TGCAGCGTTGACGCCGGGAACTCCTACGAGCAGTACTTC. Residues: CSVDAGNSYEQYF.

This clonotype showed up just a few times. The V gene is TRBV9, the J gene TRBJ1-4; no reliable D call. V gave up 3 bases and J gave up 4 bases, with 13 bases separating them. The CDR3 has 15 residues. Germline CDR1 SGDLS, CDR2 YYNGEE. CDR3 residues: CASSESSGFNEKLFF. CDR3 sequence (DNA): TGTGCCAGCAGCGAGAGTTCAGGTTTTAATGAAAAACTGTTTTTT. Supplemented by reference TRBV9 and TRBJ1-4, the full variable domain reads DSGVTQTPKHLITATGQRVTLRCSPRSGDLSVYWYQQSLDQGLQFLIQYYNGEERAKGNILERFSAQQFPDLHSELNLSSLELGDSALYFCASSESSGFNEKLFFGSGTQLSVL.

The table lists this clonotype with a few counts. The rearrangement links TRBV10-3 to TRBJ1-2, with no clear D. Per germline, CDR1 ENHRY and CDR2 SYGVKD. CDR3 length: 13 amino acids. Trimming cost V 4 bases and J 5 bases, with 11 bases left between them. The chain's CDR3 is CAISGKDRYGYTF. CDR3 nucleotide sequence: TGTGCCATCAGTGGGAAGGACCGGTATGGCTACACCTTC.

The rearrangement links TRBV12-3 or TRBV12-4 to TRBJ2-2; 7 bases align to TRBD1. This CDR3 comprises 18 residues. The CDR3 loop reads CTFCPFDRAIGDTGELFF. For the CDR3, the DNA is TGTACCTTCTGTCCCTTCGACAGGGCCATAGGGGACACCGGGGAGCTGTTTTTT.

The chain joins TRBV24-1 to TRBJ2-5, with TRBD2 identical over 14 bases. Unmatched junction bases numbered 4, after V lost 0 bases and J lost 2 bases. This CDR3 has 18 residues. CDR1 KGHDR and CDR2 SFDVKD come from the germline V gene. In nucleotides, the CDR3 is TGTGCCACCAGTGATTTGGCGACTAGCGGGAGGGGTCAAGAGACCCAGTACTTC. It is translated as CATSDLATSGRGQETQYF.

The chain has TRBV6-4 and TRBJ2-2; D ambiguous. The CDR3 extends over 13 amino acids. Germline lookup yields CDR1 MRHNA and CDR2 SNTAGT. With 0 bases removed from V and 6 bases from J, the gap between germline ends came to 5 bases. CDR3 protein: CASSDSPPGELFF. CDR3 DNA: TGTGCCAGCAGTGACTCCCCACCCGGGGAGCTGTTTTTT.

This chain joins TRBV5-1 and TRBJ1-2, with a tentative D call TRBD1 (5 bases). Germline values: CDR1 SGHRS, CDR2 YFSETQ. There are 16 residues in the CDR3. Trimming cost V 4 bases and J 1 base, with 17 bases left between them. As DNA, the CDR3 is TGCGCCAGCAGCATAGCACCGGGACGGGTTAACTATGGCTACACCTTC. This codes for CASSIAPGRVNYGYTF.

This clonotype came up many times. One end of the junction varies from germline; a read error may be responsible. The chain employs TRBV6-5 and TRBJ2-3; D gene ambiguous. The CDR3 has 14 amino acids. CDR1 and CDR2 from the germline V gene are MNHEY and SVGAGI. CDR3 residues: CASSYSISTDTQYF. CDR3 sequence (DNA): TGTGCCAGCAGTTACTCCATCAGCACAGATACGCAATATTTT.

The sample holds a few counts of this clonotype. This chain joins TRBV2 and TRBJ2-1; 13 positions agree with TRBD2. The germline CDR1 and CDR2 sequences are SNHLY and FYNNEI. V trimming: 6 bases; J trimming: 7 bases; junction bases outside the gene matches: 18. This CDR3 is 19 amino acids long. The CDR3, as DNA: TGTGCCAGCAGCTCTACCGGGACTAGCGGGGAAGGAGCCGGAAATGAGCAGTTCTTC. It specifies CASSSTGTSGEGAGNEQFF.

There are many counts of this clonotype. The chain is built from TRBV12-3 or TRBV12-4 and TRBJ2-1; D ambiguous. V was pared by 2 bases and J by 1 base, with 6 bases between. The CDR3 extends over 14 amino acids. The CDR3 bases are TGTGCCAGCAGTTTATCTCGGTCCTACAATGAGCAGTTCTTC. Translation gives CASSLSRSYNEQFF.

On this clonotype: A junction boundary mismatches the germline segment, possibly from a read error. The genes are TRBV3-1 and TRBJ2-2, with TRBD2 matching 8 bases. CDR1 is LGHDT and CDR2 is YNNKEL in the germline V gene (reference sequence). This CDR3 region has 17 residues. CDR3: CATSQQRGTSNTGELFF. The CDR3 bases are TGTGCCACCAGCCAACAGCGGGGGACCTCGAACACCGGGGAGCTGTTTTTT.

Ten or more counts support this clonotype. This chain uses TRBV12-3 or TRBV12-4 with TRBJ2-7; 7 nucleotides agree with TRBD2. The CDR3 totals 14 residues. J gave up 5 bases and V 5 bases, and 9 bases lay outside the gene matches. CDR3 coding DNA: TGTGCCAGCAGTCCCCGGACTAGTCGAGACGAGCAGTACTTC. Translating gives CASSPRTSRDEQYF.

V gene TRBV7-9 combines with J gene TRBJ1-6; maybe TRBD1 (5 bases). V lost 3 bases and J 8 bases, leaving 14 bases between the germline ends. Germline V gene data show CDR1 as SEHNR and CDR2 as FQNEAQ (reference sequence). The CDR3 sequence is 15 residues long. Written as DNA, the CDR3 is TGTGCCAGCAGCTTTTCAGGGTTTGGTGATTCACCCCTCCACTTT. Amino acid sequence: CASSFSGFGDSPLHF.

The J gene is TRBJ1-3, the V gene TRBV29-1; TRBD1 is a possible D gene (5 bases). Germline assignment: CDR1 SQVTM and CDR2 ANQGSEA. The ends were cut back, 4 bases at V and 0 bases at J, with 10 bases in the middle. The CDR3 is 14 residues long. The CDR3 coding sequence is TGCAGCGTTGGGGACCAAGTCTCTGGAAACACCATATATTTT. It specifies CSVGDQVSGNTIYF.

This clonotype has more than one count but fewer than ten. The chain recombines TRBV7-8 with TRBJ2-7; the match to TRBD1 covers 8 bases. Germline assignment: CDR1 SGHVS and CDR2 FQNEAQ. The CDR3 is made up of 15 amino acids. V gave up 2 bases and J gave up 2 bases; unmatched junction bases: 5. The CDR3 sequence is CASSLTGQATYEQYV. The CDR3 bases are TGTGCCAGCAGCTTAACGGGACAGGCAACCTACGAGCAGTACGTC.

The genes are TRBV12-3 or TRBV12-4 and TRBJ2-7; TRBD2 might be the D (5 bases). The CDR3 contains 19 residues. Trimming took 6 bases from V and 3 from J, leaving 30 bases between them. CDR3 in amino acids: CASSLHARSSSRNYYEQYF. The CDR3 bases are TGTGCCAGCAGCCTGCATGCCCGGAGTTCTAGCAGGAATTACTACGAGCAGTACTTC.

This clonotype came up many times. This sequence joins TRBV20-1 and TRBJ2-1, with 15 bases lining up with TRBD2. This CDR3 spans 15 amino acids. V shed 4 bases and J 9 bases; nucleotides not matched to a gene: 7. In germline, CDR1 is DFQATT, CDR2 SNEGSKA (reference sequence). The CDR3 DNA sequence: TGCAGTGCTACCGGACTAGCGGGGGGGCCGGGTGAGCAGTTCTTC. Its protein is CSATGLAGGPGEQFF.

This clonotype was observed a handful of times. The chain joins TRBV11-2 to TRBJ2-3; D call uncertain. With 0 bases removed from V and 0 bases from J, the gap between germline ends came to 13 bases. The CDR3 length is 17 residues. The V gene's germline CDR1 is SGHAT and CDR2 FQNNGV. As DNA, the CDR3 is TGTGCCAGCAGCTTAGAGCGCCCGGAATATAGCACAGATACGCAGTATTTT. The encoded protein is CASSLERPEYSTDTQYF. Supplemented by reference TRBV11-2 and TRBJ2-3, the full variable domain reads EAGVAQSPRYKIIEKRQSVAFWCNPISGHATLYWYQQILGQGPKLLIQFQNNGVVDDSQLPKDRFSAERLKGVDSTLKIQPAKLEDSAVYLCASSLERPEYSTDTQYFGPGTRLTVL.

In this sample, this clonotype turned up many times. CDR3 in DNA: TGCGCCAGCAGCTCACGGACGGGGACGGGGACACCAAATCAGCCCCAGCATTTT. It codes for CASSSRTGTGTPNQPQHF. This rearrangement joins TRBV4-1 to TRBJ1-5; possible D gene TRBD1, 6 bases. The CDR3 is 18 residues long. Germline V gives CDR1 MGHRA, CDR2 YSYEKL. Trimming took off 5 bases at V and 4 bases at J, with 24 bases between the two ends.